The 17 T cell receptor beta chains in this list originate from one sample, sequenced in a study of identical twins. TCRdb used MiXCR to reprocess the 5' RACE reads, holding one entry per CDR3 protein. The sample lists 130,000 to 150,000 distinct CDR3 sequences; 3% to 4.5% were seen once. The sample comprised memory T cells sorted from blood. All receptors derive from a man aged 18-30 years in good health.

This clonotype was picked up many times. The V call is TRBV12-3 or TRBV12-4, the J call TRBJ1-2; D uncertain. The V and J ends lost 5 bases and 2 bases respectively, with 3 bases between them. The CDR3 runs 11 residues. The CDR3 DNA is TGTGCCAGCAGTGACAACTATGGCTACACCTTC. It translates to CASSDNYGYTF.

This clonotype was counted only a few times. The chain combines TRBV7-2 with TRBJ2-3; D might be TRBD1 or TRBD2, each matching 5 bases. This CDR3 has 15 amino acids. The V gene lost 5 bases and the J gene lost 0 bases, with 12 bases spanning the gap. CDR1 is SGHTA, CDR2 FQGNSA, per germline. CDR3 sequence (DNA): TGTGCCAGCAGCCCCGGGACCAAAAGCACAGATACGCAGTATTTT. It specifies CASSPGTKSTDTQYF.

This clonotype was picked up many times. The chain couples TRBV10-3 to TRBJ2-1, with TRBD2 matching over 7 bases. The germline V gene has CDR1 ENHRY and CDR2 SYGVKD. Trimming cost V 8 bases and J 3 bases; bases outside gene matches: 4. The CDR3 is made up of 13 amino acids. CDR3 protein: CAIEASGYNEQFF. The CDR3 bases are TGTGCCATCGAGGCTAGCGGCTACAATGAGCAGTTCTTC.

In its sample, this clonotype was seen a few times. V and J are TRBV12-3 or TRBV12-4 and TRBJ2-1; D remains unclear. The ends were cut back, 1 base at V and 10 bases at J, with 8 bases in the middle. The length of the CDR3 is 12 residues. This CDR3 reads CASSLGRMEQFF. The DNA of the CDR3 is TGTGCCAGCAGTTTAGGGCGCATGGAGCAGTTCTTC.

This clonotype was seen at least ten times. The chain is built from TRBV20-1 and TRBJ2-7; 11 positions agree with TRBD2. The V segment lost 6 bases and the J segment 2 bases; nucleotides outside the gene matches: 9. The germline V gene has CDR1 DFQATT and CDR2 SNEGSKA (reference sequence). The CDR3 spans 15 residues. The CDR3 coding sequence is TGCAGTGCCCCTGTTCCACTAGCGGGAGCCTACGAGCAGTACTTC. The encoded protein is CSAPVPLAGAYEQYF.

This clonotype was found many times. The chain couples TRBV3-1 to TRBJ1-5; D not certain. V was pared by 0 bases and J by 11 bases, with 17 bases between. There are 15 residues in the CDR3. The germline CDR1 and CDR2 sequences are LGHDT and YNNKEL (reference sequence). DNA of the CDR3: TGTGCCAGCAGCCAAGATTCGAGCCGGGCAGGAGCCCAGCATTTT. Protein sequence: CASSQDSSRAGAQHF.

This clonotype was seen only a few times. V and J are TRBV20-1 and TRBJ1-4; maybe TRBD1 (5 bases). The CDR3 loop spans 14 amino acids. Trimming took off 3 bases at V and 2 bases at J, with 10 bases between the two ends. Looked up from germline, CDR1 is DFQATT and CDR2 is SNEGSKA (reference sequence). Written as DNA, the CDR3 is TGCAGTGCTAGCCAGGGCACCACTAATGAAAAACTGTTTTTT. Protein sequence: CSASQGTTNEKLFF.

The V call is TRBV19, the J call TRBJ2-1, with TRBD1 as a possible D gene (7 bases). V lost 10 bases and J 9 bases, leaving 19 bases between the germline ends. This CDR3 comprises 13 residues. CDR1 is LNHDA, CDR2 SQIVND, per germline (reference sequence). CDR3 residues: CATRTGGAGEQFF. CDR3 in DNA: TGTGCCACCCGGACAGGAGGGGCGGGTGAGCAGTTCTTC.

This clonotype occurred a few times. V and J are TRBV28 and TRBJ1-1; D remains ambiguous. The CDR3 has 11 amino acids. The ends were cut back, 7 bases at V and 7 bases at J, with 10 bases in the middle. Germline CDR1 and CDR2: MDHEN and SYDVKM. The CDR3: CASTYGLEAFF. The CDR3 coding sequence is TGTGCCAGCACCTACGGGCTTGAAGCTTTCTTT.

This clonotype appeared many times. The chain links TRBV21-1 to TRBJ2-7. TRBV21-1 is a pseudogene. There are 15 residues in the CDR3. CDR3 nucleotide sequence: TGTGCCAGCAGCACCGAGGACGGGAGCTCCTACGAGCAGTACGTC. Its translation is CASSTEDGSSYEQYV.

Ten or more counts support this clonotype. This chain joins TRBV27 and TRBJ2-1; 7 positions agree with TRBD2. Germline-derived CDR1 and CDR2 are MNHEY and SMNVEV (reference sequence). The J segment lost 0 bases and the V segment lost 0 bases, leaving 2 bases of the junction unmatched. The CDR3 is 16 amino acids. The CDR3 here is CASSLSLAGSYNEQFF. The CDR3 DNA reads as TGTGCCAGCAGTTTATCCTTAGCGGGCTCCTACAATGAGCAGTTCTTC.

This clonotype was observed many times. This chain links TRBV5-4 with TRBJ2-3; 12 bases align to TRBD2. This CDR3 region has 18 residues. The V gene's germline CDR1 is SGHNT and CDR2 YYREEE (reference sequence). V lost 4 bases, J lost 0 bases, and 9 bases stayed unmatched. The CDR3: CASSRKLAGGPSTDTQYF. The DNA of the CDR3 is TGTGCCAGCAGCCGAAAACTAGCGGGAGGACCGAGCACAGATACGCAGTATTTT.

In this sample, this clonotype turned up many times. V usage is TRBV7-2 and J usage is TRBJ2-2, with 8 nucleotides matching TRBD1. CDR1 SGHTA and CDR2 FQGNSA come from the germline V gene. The CDR3 has 17 residues. Trimming cost V 0 bases and J 2 bases; bases outside gene matches: 5. The CDR3 DNA is TGTGCCAGCAGCTTAGCGGGGACAGGACTTAACACCGGGGAGCTGTTTTTT. Translated: CASSLAGTGLNTGELFF.

This clonotype came up many times. V usage is TRBV12-3 or TRBV12-4 and J usage is TRBJ2-2; 7 nucleotides line up with TRBD1. The CDR3 is 15 amino acids. The ends lost 6 bases at V and 3 bases at J; junction bases unmatched: 7. The CDR3 nucleotides are TGTGCCAGCAGACCCCGGGACAGCTACACCGGGGAGCTGTTTTTT. It specifies CASRPRDSYTGELFF.

This clonotype was counted at least ten times. The J gene is TRBJ2-7, the V gene TRBV20-1; 7 bases fit TRBD2. The CDR3 is 12 amino acids. J was trimmed by 2 bases and V by 3 bases; bases with no gene match: 1. The V gene's germline CDR1 is DFQATT and CDR2 SNEGSKA (reference sequence). CDR3 in amino acids: CSASREAYEQYF. The DNA of the CDR3 is TGCAGTGCTAGCCGGGAGGCCTACGAGCAGTACTTC.

This clonotype is a singleton in its sample. This may arise from a read error, as a much more abundant clone is one base away. The CDR3 DNA follows: TGCAGTGCTAGAGATCGGCGACTAGCGACGTACAATGAGCCGTTCTTC. Translating it yields CSARDRRLATYNEPFF. The chain carries TRBV20-1 and TRBJ2-1; TRBD2 agrees at 8 bases. The germline gives CDR1 DFQATT, CDR2 SNEGSKA (reference sequence). CDR3 size: 16 residues.

In its sample, this clonotype was seen many times. V and J are TRBV25-1 and TRBJ2-1, with D possibly called TRBD1 or TRBD2 (5 bases each). There are 18 residues in the CDR3. Between the trimmed V and J ends, which lost 4 bases and 3 bases, there was a span of 22 bases. CDR1 MGHDK and CDR2 SYGVNS come from the germline V gene. The CDR3 here is CASSGGLAGPGNYNEQFF. The CDR3 DNA sequence: TGTGCCAGCAGTGGGGGTTTGGCAGGGCCCGGGAACTACAATGAGCAGTTCTTC.